The clone carrying this T cell receptor (beta chain) turned up a few times. In the authors' methods: Quantification of nucleated cells was approximated via reference gene primer amplification. Sequencing was performed with immunoSEQ multiplex PCR; in TCRdb, only in-frame clones are kept and a portion is missing. V and J calls and clone size follow that table, whereas D and trimming were derived from the DNA. The table includes about 62,000 clones, more than 80% detected once. This entry is derived from a study of blood T cell repertoires in COVID-19. Whole-study context: The study drew acute and convalescent COVID-19 samples from the United States, Italy and Spain. T cells, B-cell-depleted T cells, or PBMCs provided the cDNA or gDNA that served as material.

Germline V CDR1 and CDR2: LGHDT, YNNKEL (reference sequence). The CDR3 sequence is 17 residues long. Trimming took 4 bases from V and 4 from J, leaving 19 bases between them. The V and J genes are TRBV3-1 (or the pseudogene TRBV3-2) and TRBJ2-2; D call uncertain. Sequenced input: peripheral blood. The TCR originated in a woman aged 80 or older with acute or convalescent COVID-19. CDR3 sequence: CASSPLGSLESTGELFF. The CDR3 nucleotides read TGTGCCAGCAGCCCCCTCGGATCCCTGGAGAGCACCGGGGAGCTGTTTTTT.